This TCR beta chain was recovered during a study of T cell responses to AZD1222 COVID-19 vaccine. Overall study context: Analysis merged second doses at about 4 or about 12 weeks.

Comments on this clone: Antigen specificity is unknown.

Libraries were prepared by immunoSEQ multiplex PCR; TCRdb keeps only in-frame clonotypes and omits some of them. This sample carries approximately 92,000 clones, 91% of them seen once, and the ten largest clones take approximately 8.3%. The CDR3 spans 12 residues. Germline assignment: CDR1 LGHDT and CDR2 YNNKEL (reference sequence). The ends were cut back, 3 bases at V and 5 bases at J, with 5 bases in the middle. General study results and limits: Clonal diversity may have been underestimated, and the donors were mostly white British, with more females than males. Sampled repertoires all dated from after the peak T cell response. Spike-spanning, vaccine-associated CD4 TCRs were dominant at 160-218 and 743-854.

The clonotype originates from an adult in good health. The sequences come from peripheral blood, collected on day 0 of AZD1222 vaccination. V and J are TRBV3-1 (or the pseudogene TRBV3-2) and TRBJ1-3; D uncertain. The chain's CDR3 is CASSQLRNTIYF. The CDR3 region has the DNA TGTGCCAGCAGCCAGCTGAGAAACACCATATATTTT.